This record looks at one T cell receptor beta chain sequence and its context. Amplification used 60 Vbeta primers and 13 Jbeta primers. Sequencing was performed with immunoSEQ multiplex PCR; in TCRdb, only in-frame clones are kept and a portion is missing. The sample lists approximately 150,000 clones; roughly two thirds were seen once. The record originates from a study of cytomegalovirus exposure and HLA in healthy donors. The receptor's source is a woman in her thirties or forties in good health and CMV-seropositive. Sequenced: PBMCs.

The CDR3 loop is CASSAPHPNEKLFF. In DNA, the CDR3 is TGTGCCAGCAGCGCACCACACCCGAATGAAAAACTGTTTTTT. The V and J genes are TRBV9 and TRBJ1-4; D unresolved. Germline CDR1 is SGDLS and CDR2 is YYNGEE. The CDR3 sequence is 14 residues long. V was pared by 3 bases and J by 5 bases, with 11 bases between.